The source of this T cell receptor (beta chain) is a study of T cells in Graves' hyperthyroidism and ophthalmopathy. There are many counts of this clonotype. As yet, its antigen is unknown. Points from the study as a whole: The model identified upcoming ophthalmopathy a median approximately six months ahead of onset.

TCR beta CDR3 region amplification was performed from RNA transcripts. Initially, a first-round RT-PCR of the TCR CDR3 employed the HTBI primer set. From the multiplex PCR reads, TCRdb called clonotypes with MiXCR, one entry per CDR3 protein. In the table there are about 530,000 distinct CDR3 sequences, approximately 17% of which are singletons. A Clinical Activity Score of at least 3, a NOSPECS grade of at least 4 and a duration under 3 months were recorded in the ophthalmopathy patients. The CDR3 runs 14 residues. Germline CDR1 DFQATT, CDR2 SNEGSKA (reference sequence). V was clipped by 6 bases and J by 3 bases; unmatched bases: 8.

The sequenced material came from blood. The chain is built from TRBV20-1 and TRBJ2-7; 10 bases are a match to TRBD2. This clonotype originated in a woman under 30 with Graves' ophthalmopathy. CDR3 protein: CSARPGLADYEQYF. CDR3 DNA sequence: TGCAGTGCCAGGCCCGGACTAGCGGACTACGAGCAGTACTTC.